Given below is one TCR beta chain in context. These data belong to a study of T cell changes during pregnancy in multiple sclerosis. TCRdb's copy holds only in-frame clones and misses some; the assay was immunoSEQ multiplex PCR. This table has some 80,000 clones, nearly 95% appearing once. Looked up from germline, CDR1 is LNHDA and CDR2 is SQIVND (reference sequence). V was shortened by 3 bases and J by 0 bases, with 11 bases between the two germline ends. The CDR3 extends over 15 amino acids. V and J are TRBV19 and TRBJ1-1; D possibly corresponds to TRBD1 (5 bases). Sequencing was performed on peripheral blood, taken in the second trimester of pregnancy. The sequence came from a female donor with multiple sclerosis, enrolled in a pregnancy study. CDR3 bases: TGTGCCAGTAGTATGCCAGGGTCCATGAACACTGAAGCTTTCTTT. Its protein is CASSMPGSMNTEAFF.